Each of the 27 T cell receptor beta chains below was sequenced from the same sample in a study of T-cell reconstitution after alpha-beta-depleted transplantation in children. The authors prepared the TCRbeta library with unique molecular identifiers. TCRdb re-called the PCR reads with MiXCR, one entry per CDR3 protein. The sample lists around 400,000 distinct CDR3 sequences, roughly 21% occurring once. The input for sequencing was PBMCs from the stem cell graft donor, taken from the stem cell graft. These receptors were obtained from a human donor who donated a stem cell graft to a child with acute myeloid leukemia.

This clonotype was recorded many times. The CDR3 loop is CSAREGSTYNEQFF. As DNA, the CDR3 is TGCAGTGCTAGAGAAGGGTCTACCTACAATGAGCAGTTCTTC. This chain joins TRBV20-1 and TRBJ2-1, with D unresolved. V dropped 0 bases and J dropped 2 bases, with 8 bases sitting between them. Per the germline V gene, CDR1 is DFQATT and CDR2 is SNEGSKA (reference sequence). The CDR3 spans 14 residues.

This clonotype was picked up many times. The CDR3 spells CSARVAQAQETQYF. The CDR3 DNA reads TGCAGTGCTAGAGTAGCACAGGCACAAGAGACCCAGTACTTC. The rearrangement joins TRBV20-1 to TRBJ2-5, with D maybe TRBD1 (5 bases). From germline, CDR1 is DFQATT and CDR2 SNEGSKA (reference sequence). V was clipped by 1 base and J by 2 bases, with 11 bases between them. This CDR3 contains 14 residues.

This rearrangement joins TRBV7-2 to TRBJ2-7; perhaps TRBD2 as D (5 bases). Germline V gives CDR1 SGHTA, CDR2 FQGNSA. Trimming cost V 4 bases and J 7 bases, with 17 bases left between them. The CDR3 has 14 residues. CDR3 in amino acids: CASSYGVQLGEQYF. In DNA form, the CDR3 reads TGTGCCAGCAGCTACGGGGTCCAACTAGGGGAGCAGTACTTC.

The chain joins TRBV7-9 to TRBJ2-7, with a weak D call TRBD2 (6 bases). The V end was cut by 1 base, the J end by 1 base, with 14 bases between. This CDR3 has 16 amino acids. Germline V lookup: CDR1 SEHNR, CDR2 FQNEAQ (reference sequence). Here the CDR3 DNA reads TGTGCCAGCAGCTTAGAGGGAGGCGTTACGTCCTACGAGCAGTACTTC. Amino acid sequence: CASSLEGGVTSYEQYF.

The V gene is TRBV12-3 or TRBV12-4, the J gene TRBJ2-2, with D hard to call. V lost 6 bases and J lost 0, with 8 bases in between. There are 14 residues in the CDR3. Written as DNA, the CDR3 is TGTGCCAGCAGCTTATGGGCGAACACCGGGGAGCTGTTTTTT. It is translated as CASSLWANTGELFF.

The V and J genes are TRBV6-1 and TRBJ2-7; 7 positions agree with TRBD2. The CDR3 runs 15 residues. The V and J ends lost 0 bases and 0 bases, in that order; junction bases with no gene match: 2. Germline lookup yields CDR1 MNHNS and CDR2 SASEGT. CDR3 region: CASSEAGGSSYEQYF. DNA for the CDR3: TGTGCCAGCAGTGAAGCGGGGGGGAGCTCCTACGAGCAGTACTTC.

The chain carries TRBV12-5 and TRBJ1-2; D unresolved. Germline-derived CDR1 and CDR2 are LGHNT and FRNRAP. The V gene lost 3 bases and the J gene lost 6 bases, with 14 bases spanning the gap. The CDR3 has 14 residues. This CDR3 is CASGFDLGRDGYTF. CDR3 DNA sequence: TGTGCTAGTGGTTTCGACTTGGGTCGGGATGGCTACACCTTC.

This clonotype was counted a few times. A read error may account for a junction end that differs from germline. The chain recombines TRBV7-7 with TRBJ2-1; D is possibly TRBD2 (5 bases). This CDR3 is built from 14 residues. Germline CDR1 is SSHAT and CDR2 is FNYEAQ (reference sequence). CDR3 sequence reads: CASSLEWQAGEQFF. The CDR3 nucleotides are TGTGCTAGCAGCTTAGAGTGGCAGGCGGGTGAGCAGTTCTTC.

This clonotype was seen many times. This chain uses TRBV29-1 with TRBJ2-1; 7 bases fit TRBD2. The CDR3 is 12 amino acids. Germline CDR1 and CDR2: SQVTM and ANQGSEA. DNA for the CDR3: TGCAGTATTAGCGGGTTCGGCAATGAGCAGTTCTTC. It translates to CSISGFGNEQFF.

The chain recombines TRBV12-3 or TRBV12-4 with TRBJ2-1; TRBD2 aligns across 13 bases. V shed 5 bases and J 8 bases; nucleotides not matched to a gene: 15. The CDR3 contains 18 residues. CDR3 loop: CASSARPGLAGITYEQFF. CDR3 nucleotide sequence: TGTGCCAGCAGTGCCAGACCGGGACTAGCGGGAATAACCTATGAGCAGTTCTTC.

This clonotype has at least ten counts. The rearrangement uses TRBV4-3 and TRBJ2-3; TRBD1 matches 8 bases. Germline V CDR1 and CDR2: LGHNA, YSLEER. J lost 6 bases, V lost 4 bases, and 9 bases had no gene match. The CDR3 spans 15 residues. The CDR3 is CASSPWTGQADTQYF. The CDR3 bases are TGCGCCAGCAGCCCCTGGACAGGGCAGGCGGATACGCAGTATTTT.

The chain joins TRBV7-6 to TRBJ2-2; D gene ambiguous. The V end lost 2 bases, the J end lost 5 bases, and 9 bases lay between the germline ends. The CDR3 is made up of 14 amino acids. Germline lookup yields CDR1 SGHVS and CDR2 FNYEAQ. The CDR3 DNA reads as TGTGCCAGCAGCTTACAGCTGGGAACCGGGGAGCTGTTTTTT. Its protein product is CASSLQLGTGELFF.

The genes are TRBV4-3 and TRBJ2-5, with D uncertain. The length of the CDR3 is 15 residues. Germline CDR1 and CDR2: LGHNA and YSLEER. The V end was cut by 0 bases, the J end by 1 base, with 9 bases between. CDR3 in DNA: TGCGCCAGCAGCCAAGAAGGGTCGGTCCAAGAGACCCAGTACTTC. Amino acids: CASSQEGSVQETQYF.

This clonotype was detected many times. This sequence joins TRBV20-1 and TRBJ2-7; tentatively, D is TRBD2 (5 bases). Trimming stripped 1 base from V and 3 bases from J, with 10 bases between. The CDR3 is 13 amino acids. Germline V gene sequence: CDR1 DFQATT, CDR2 SNEGSKA (reference sequence). CDR3 sequence: CSARGRVDYEQYF. The CDR3 nucleotides are TGCAGTGCTAGAGGGCGGGTTGACTACGAGCAGTACTTC.

The chain has TRBV6-5 and TRBJ1-2; a weak D match, TRBD1 (6 bases). V was shortened by 2 bases and J by 1 base, with 14 bases between the two germline ends. The germline CDR1 and CDR2 sequences are MNHEY and SVGAGI. The CDR3 consists of 16 residues. CDR3 DNA sequence: TGTGCCAGCAGTTACACAGGGAGACCCTTTAACTATGGCTACACCTTC. Translation: CASSYTGRPFNYGYTF.

V is TRBV7-2 and J is TRBJ2-7; perhaps TRBD1 as D (5 bases). V was pared by 5 bases and J by 5 bases, with 13 bases between. The CDR3 is 13 amino acids. CDR1 and CDR2 (germline): SGHTA, FQGNSA. The chain's CDR3 is CASSNTQANEQYF. In DNA, the CDR3 is TGTGCCAGCAGCAATACACAGGCAAACGAGCAGTACTTC.

Only a few counts were recorded for this clonotype. The V gene is TRBV20-1, the J gene TRBJ2-1; D is unclear. V gave up 3 bases and J gave up 0 bases, with 9 bases separating them. Germline values: CDR1 DFQATT, CDR2 SNEGSKA (reference sequence). The CDR3 is 14 amino acids. CDR3 sequence (DNA): TGCAGTGCTAGTTGGTCGAGCTCCTACAATGAGCAGTTCTTC. As protein: CSASWSSSYNEQFF.

This clonotype was counted between two and nine times. This chain connects TRBV20-1 to TRBJ1-6; D is possibly TRBD1 (5 bases). The CDR3 is made up of 14 amino acids. Germline loops: CDR1 DFQATT, CDR2 SNEGSKA (reference sequence). Trimming pared 6 bases from V and 7 bases from J, leaving 16 bases between. CDR3 region: CSATRDPTNSPLHF. The DNA of the CDR3 is TGCAGTGCCACTAGGGACCCTACGAATTCACCCCTCCACTTT.

This chain links TRBV29-1 with TRBJ1-3, with unresolved D. Germline V lookup: CDR1 SQVTM, CDR2 ANQGSEA. Deletions cut 5 bases from V and 3 bases from J, with 14 bases between. This CDR3 is 14 amino acids long. CDR3 in DNA: TGCAGCGTTTTGGACTCGAGTTATGGAAACACCATATATTTT. Its translation is CSVLDSSYGNTIYF.

In this sample, this clonotype turned up many times. The chain uses TRBV12-3 or TRBV12-4 and TRBJ2-7; D gene ambiguous. Trimming took off 8 bases at V and 2 bases at J, with 7 bases between the two ends. This CDR3 region has 11 residues. In DNA, the CDR3 is TGTGCCAGCGCCCGGGCCTACGAGCAGTACTTC. It translates to CASARAYEQYF.

The rearrangement uses TRBV6-2 or TRBV6-3 and TRBJ1-5; 8 nucleotides line up with TRBD1. CDR3 length: 16 residues. CDR1 and CDR2 from the germline V gene are MNHEY and SVGEGT. Trimming removed 2 bases from V and 2 bases from J; junction bases left unmatched: 5. In DNA, the CDR3 is TGTGCCAGCAGTTACCGGACAGGGAAGGGCAATCAGCCCCAGCATTTT. This translates into CASSYRTGKGNQPQHF.

This clonotype was detected only a few times. The chain recombines TRBV13 with TRBJ2-2, with 8 bases fitting TRBD2. The length of the CDR3 is 19 residues. The V gene end was trimmed by 3 bases and the J gene end by 4 bases; junction bases not matched to a gene: 16. Per the germline V gene, CDR1 is PRHDT and CDR2 is FYEKMQ (reference sequence). The CDR3 region has the DNA TGTGCCAGCAGCTTCGACGGGAAAGTAGCGGGAAGGCGCACCGGGGAGCTGTTTTTT. This gives the protein CASSFDGKVAGRRTGELFF.

The chain couples TRBV18 to TRBJ2-1, with TRBD1 as a possible D gene (7 bases). The V gene's germline CDR1 is KGHSH and CDR2 LQKENI. CDR3 length: 16 amino acids. V dropped 4 bases and J dropped 0 bases, with 13 bases sitting between them. CDR3 sequence: CASSLNQGGSYNEQFF. The CDR3 nucleotides read TGTGCCAGCTCACTCAACCAGGGGGGCTCCTACAATGAGCAGTTCTTC.

This clonotype was counted a few times. V usage is TRBV13 and J usage is TRBJ2-1; 8 positions match TRBD2. J was trimmed by 2 bases and V by 6 bases; bases with no gene match: 6. This CDR3 comprises 15 residues. The germline V gene has CDR1 PRHDT and CDR2 FYEKMQ (reference sequence). CDR3 bases: TGTGCCAGCAGACCCCAGACTAGCGCCTACAATGAGCAGTTCTTC. This encodes CASRPQTSAYNEQFF.

The rearrangement joins TRBV3-1 to TRBJ2-1, with TRBD2 identical over 7 bases. The CDR3 runs 12 residues. Germline assignment: CDR1 LGHDT and CDR2 YNNKEL (reference sequence). With 3 bases clipped from V and 15 bases from J, the junction kept 8 bases outside the gene matches. Here the CDR3 DNA reads TGTGCCAGCAGCCATGGACTAGTTCCAGGGTTCTTC. This encodes CASSHGLVPGFF.

This clonotype was observed at least ten times. The J gene is TRBJ1-1, the V gene TRBV5-1; D is undetermined. Deletions cut 2 bases from V and 2 bases from J, with 7 bases between. The CDR3 totals 13 residues. CDR1 and CDR2 from the germline V gene are SGHRS and YFSETQ. In DNA, the CDR3 is TGCGCCAGCAGCTTCGAGGTAAACACTGAAGCTTTCTTT. Translating it yields CASSFEVNTEAFF.

This clonotype was counted only a few times. V gene TRBV28 combines with J gene TRBJ1-1; D is ambiguous. The V end lost 8 bases, the J end lost 0 bases, and 10 bases lay between the germline ends. Germline V gene lookup returns CDR1 MDHEN and CDR2 SYDVKM. The CDR3 covers 13 residues. CDR3 nucleotides: TGTGCCAGCGGATGGGTGGTGAACACTGAAGCTTTCTTT. It codes for CASGWVVNTEAFF.